The 17 T cell receptor beta chains below come from one sample, sequenced in a study of blood T cells in healthy people across ages. A sample-barcoded 5' primer and a J-beta primer mix were used in a second PCR of roughly 7 to 11 cycles. TCRdb re-called the 5' RACE reads with MiXCR, one entry per CDR3 protein. The top ten clones hold around 13% of a sample with around 1.1 million distinct CDR3 sequences, roughly two fifths of them seen once. Sequenced input: blood. These receptors came from a young man in good health.

This clonotype has only a few counts. The genes are TRBV4-3 and TRBJ1-2; D is possibly TRBD1 (5 bases). This CDR3 spans 13 amino acids. The germline CDR1 and CDR2 sequences are LGHNA and YSLEER. Trimming left V 2 bases short and J 9 bases short, with 13 bases between. The CDR3 coding sequence is TGCGCCAGCAGCCAATATAGGGGTCTAAGCTACACCTTC. Translated: CASSQYRGLSYTF.

The DNA for the CDR3 is TGTGCCAGCAGCTTAGGTAGCGGGGGGGGATTTGAGCAGTTCTTC. Residues: CASSLGSGGGFEQFF. The rearrangement joins TRBV7-2 to TRBJ2-1; 11 bases line up with TRBD2. The CDR3 has 15 residues. CDR1 is SGHTA, CDR2 FQGNSA, per germline. V gave up 1 base and J gave up 9 bases; unmatched junction bases: 5.

This clonotype has a handful of counts. The chain combines TRBV13 with TRBJ2-1; D gene uncertain. The CDR3 extends over 14 amino acids. Trimming pared 5 bases from V and 9 bases from J, leaving 17 bases between. Germline lookup yields CDR1 PRHDT and CDR2 FYEKMQ (reference sequence). This CDR3 is CASSLRKVASEQFF. The CDR3 nucleotides read TGTGCCAGCAGCCTCCGCAAGGTCGCGAGTGAGCAGTTCTTC.

This clonotype turned up a few times. The chain couples TRBV15 to TRBJ2-7; D perhaps matches TRBD1 (6 bases). CDR3 size: 13 residues. Looked up from germline, CDR1 is LNHNV and CDR2 is YYDKDF (reference sequence). V shed 0 bases and J shed 3 bases, with 6 bases lying between them. Written as DNA, the CDR3 is TGTGCCACCAGCAGAGAACAGGGCTACGAGCAGTACTTC. This codes for CATSREQGYEQYF. The entire variable domain, with the rest obtained from reference TRBV15 and TRBJ2-7, is as follows: DAMVIQNPRYQVTQFGKPVTLSCSQTLNHNVMYWYQQKSSQAPKLLFHYYDKDFNNEADTPDNFQSRRPNTSFCFLDIRSPGLGDTAMYLCATSREQGYEQYFGPGTRLTVT.

The CDR3 DNA follows: TGTGCCAGCAGTTTGGAGGCGGGGGGGCTTTTCGAGACCCAGTACTTC. Translation: CASSLEAGGLFETQYF. V and J are TRBV12-3 or TRBV12-4 and TRBJ2-5, with TRBD2 matching over 9 bases. Trimming cost V 3 bases and J 5 bases; bases outside gene matches: 10. The CDR3 totals 16 residues.

Here the CDR3 reads CASRSLGGAEDTQYF. The CDR3 DNA sequence: TGTGCCAGCAGGAGTTTAGGGGGGGCGGAAGATACGCAGTATTTT. V and J are TRBV28 and TRBJ2-3; a weak D match, TRBD2 (7 bases). CDR3 length: 15 amino acids. The V end lost 6 bases, the J end lost 5 bases, and 18 bases lay between the germline ends. Germline-derived CDR1 and CDR2 are MDHEN and SYDVKM.

There are a few counts of this clonotype. The V call is TRBV25-1, the J call TRBJ1-6; D is ambiguous. V lost 1 base and J lost 9, with 10 bases in between. The CDR3 is 14 residues long. CDR1 and CDR2 from the germline V gene are MGHDK and SYGVNS. The DNA for the CDR3 is TGTGCCAGCAGTGAATTGAACGACTTTTCACCCCTCCACTTT. Translation gives CASSELNDFSPLHF. The entire variable domain, with the rest obtained from reference TRBV25-1 and TRBJ1-6, is as follows: EADIYQTPRYLVIGTGKKITLECSQTMGHDKMYWYQQDPGMELHLIHYSYGVNSTEKGDLSSESTVSRIRTEHFPLTLESARPSHTSQYLCASSELNDFSPLHFGNGTRLTVT.

About this clonotype: The junction differs from germline at one of its ends, possibly a read error. V and J are TRBV27 and TRBJ1-6, with D unresolved. This CDR3 is 17 amino acids long. CDR1 MNHEY and CDR2 SMNVEV come from the germline V gene (reference sequence). The chain's CDR3 is CASSLGQVSSHNSPLHF. For the CDR3, the DNA is TGTGCCAGCAGTTTAGGCCAGGTCAGCTCCCATAATTCACCCCTCCACTTT.

This clonotype was detected once. This chain connects TRBV29-1 to TRBJ2-6, with unresolved D. The germline gives CDR1 SQVTM, CDR2 ANQGSEA. There are 15 residues in the CDR3. Trimming pared 6 bases from V and 0 bases from J, leaving 12 bases between. CDR3 nucleotides: TGCAGCGTCAGACAAGGTGACTCTGGGGCCAACGTCCTGACTTTC. Translation gives CSVRQGDSGANVLTF.

This clonotype came up a few times. The chain has TRBV6-5 and TRBJ2-7; tentatively, D is TRBD1 or TRBD2 (6 bases each). Trimming took off 2 bases at V and 6 bases at J, with 14 bases between the two ends. Germline CDR1 reads MNHEY; CDR2 reads SVGAGI. This CDR3 is built from 14 residues. CDR3: CASSYNVKGGEQYF. The CDR3 DNA follows: TGTGCCAGCAGTTACAACGTGAAGGGGGGCGAGCAGTACTTC.

Concerning this clonotype: At one end the junction does not follow the germline gene, possibly because of a read error. DNA for the CDR3: TGTGCCAGCAGCACCTCCCAGGCGGGGTCTTATAATCCACCCCTCCACTTT. Translating it yields CASSTSQAGSYNPPLHF. The chain carries TRBV9 and TRBJ1-6, with no clear D. CDR1 and CDR2 from the germline V gene are SGDLS and YYNGEE. The CDR3 is 17 amino acids. Looking up the rest from reference TRBV9 and TRBJ1-6 gives the full variable domain: DSGVTQTPKHLITATGQRVTLRCSPRSGDLSVYWYQQSLDQGLQFLIQYYNGEERAKGNILERFSAQQFPDLHSELNLSSLELGDSALYFCASSTSQAGSYNPPLHFGNGTRLTVT.

The chain carries TRBV12-3 or TRBV12-4 and TRBJ1-5; D gene uncertain. V shed 2 bases and J shed 9 bases, with 20 bases lying between them. This CDR3 comprises 16 residues. The CDR3 region has the DNA TGTGCCAGCAGTTTACGGGTTAGGCAGCAGCCGGGGCCCCAGCATTTT. Protein: CASSLRVRQQPGPQHF.

A few counts support this clonotype. The chain couples TRBV4-3 to TRBJ2-7, with a possible D match to TRBD2 (6 bases). Trimming removed 1 base from V and 5 bases from J, with 21 bases in between. CDR3 size: 17 residues. Germline V gene lookup returns CDR1 LGHNA and CDR2 YSLEER. CDR3 DNA: TGCGCCAGCAGCCAAGTGCAATCCGGGACTCTTTCGGACGAGCAGTACTTC. It translates to CASSQVQSGTLSDEQYF.

J is TRBJ1-2 and V is TRBV12-3 or TRBV12-4; 9 nucleotides agree with TRBD1. Germline trimming cut 5 bases from V and 6 bases from J; bases unmatched to any gene: 10. This CDR3 contains 15 residues. The CDR3 coding sequence is TGTGCCAGCAGTCGACGTCCCGGGACAGGGAATGGCTACACCTTC. Encoded protein: CASSRRPGTGNGYTF.

This clonotype was recorded a few times. The chain links TRBV4-3 to TRBJ2-3, with 10 bases lining up with TRBD1. CDR3 size: 15 residues. V lost 3 bases to trimming and J lost 3 bases; unmatched junction nucleotides: 3. Germline loops: CDR1 LGHNA, CDR2 YSLEER. The CDR3 region has the DNA TGCGCCAGCAGCCAGGGGACAGGGGTGACAGATACGCAGTATTTT. Translation: CASSQGTGVTDTQYF.

This clonotype was found a few times. The V and J genes are TRBV6-5 and TRBJ1-1; weak D call: TRBD1 (6 bases). The germline V gene encodes CDR1 MNHEY and CDR2 SVGAGI. The CDR3 totals 14 residues. V was shortened by 2 bases and J by 1 base, with 8 bases between the two germline ends. In nucleotides, the CDR3 is TGTGCCAGCAGTTACAAGGGGGAGAACACTGAAGCTTTCTTT. Translated: CASSYKGENTEAFF.

This sequence joins TRBV4-1 and TRBJ2-7; D is unclear. Trimming pared 0 bases from V and 2 bases from J, leaving 8 bases between. Germline CDR1 is MGHRA and CDR2 is YSYEKL. The CDR3 is 14 amino acids. CDR3 residues: CASSQDDGTYEQYF. CDR3 in DNA: TGCGCCAGCAGCCAAGACGACGGAACCTACGAGCAGTACTTC.